This T cell receptor beta chain was identified during a study of spatial heterogeneity in lung cancer. Across the study: There were, on average, more than eight raw-read appearances for each unique TCR and UMI combination.

V lost 4 bases and J 0 bases, leaving 14 bases between the germline ends. Germline CDR1 SGHNT, CDR2 YYREEE (reference sequence). The length of the CDR3 is 15 residues. TCRdb analysed the 5' RACE reads with MiXCR anew, one entry per CDR3 protein. This sample has about 80,000 distinct CDR3 sequences, with approximately 21% found just once. Time point given: sample taken at primary tumor resection. Whole RNA came from tumor, nontumor lung or frozen PBMC and was sequenced without being sorted. Patients with untreated early-stage non-small cell lung cancer, numbering roughly 69, were the donors. The input for sequencing was PBMCs, taken at surgery. This chain uses TRBV5-4 with TRBJ2-7; D not resolved. This TCR was recovered from a male donor with early-stage non-small cell lung cancer. In DNA, the CDR3 is TGTGCCAGCAGCCCATCAGGTGCTATCTCCTACGAGCAGTACTTC. This codes for CASSPSGAISYEQYF.